This T cell receptor beta chain was identified during a study of CD8 T cells in ankylosing spondylitis. Study observations and caveats: Among TCR beta sequences, a motif of under ten highly homologous variants appeared characteristic of ankylosing spondylitis blood. Clones linked to the disease showed a CD8+ phenotype. They occurred at relatively low frequencies in peripheral blood.

The CDR3 has 16 residues. Losses at the gene ends were 3 bases for V and 0 bases for J; bases not matched to a gene: 4. Germline V gives CDR1 SGHAT, CDR2 FQNNGV. This clonotype was found a few times. The antigen remains unidentified. Quantitative 5'-RACE with molecular barcodes produced the TCR beta libraries. TCRdb passed the 5' RACE reads through MiXCR, listing each CDR3 protein once. The table has 150,000 to 200,000 distinct CDR3 sequences, about 9.9% seen once. Source material: blood, either unsorted or a sorted T cell fraction (not recorded which). The chain uses TRBV11-2 and TRBJ2-7; 11 positions agree with TRBD2. This clonotype was obtained from a male donor with ankylosing spondylitis or in good health (not recorded which). CDR3 loop: CASSFTSGGSSYEQYF. CDR3 in DNA: TGTGCCAGCAGCTTTACTAGCGGGGGTAGCTCCTACGAGCAGTACTTC.